This record concerns one TCR beta chain sequence. This entry comes from a study of CD8+CD57+ T cells in acquired aplastic anemia. Sequencing was done on patients that had shown CD8+CD57+ cell expansion by flow cytometry. Genomic DNA acted as the template from which TCR beta VDJ combination and CDR3 sequence profiling were carried out. One entry per CDR3 protein, called by TCRdb with MiXCR from the reads. In the table there are about half a million distinct CDR3 sequences, 25% to 40% of which are singletons. Looked up from germline, CDR1 is SNHLY and CDR2 is FYNNEI. The CDR3 covers 12 residues. The rearrangement joins TRBV2 to TRBJ1-2; D is possibly TRBD1 (6 bases). The TCR was taken from a human donor with aplastic anemia. Sequencing was done on a sample of sorted CD4+, CD8+, or CD8+CD57+ T cells (not recorded which) from PBMCs. This CDR3 reads CARHRDNYGYTF. The CDR3 coding sequence is TGTGCTAGGCACAGGGATAACTATGGCTACACCTTC.